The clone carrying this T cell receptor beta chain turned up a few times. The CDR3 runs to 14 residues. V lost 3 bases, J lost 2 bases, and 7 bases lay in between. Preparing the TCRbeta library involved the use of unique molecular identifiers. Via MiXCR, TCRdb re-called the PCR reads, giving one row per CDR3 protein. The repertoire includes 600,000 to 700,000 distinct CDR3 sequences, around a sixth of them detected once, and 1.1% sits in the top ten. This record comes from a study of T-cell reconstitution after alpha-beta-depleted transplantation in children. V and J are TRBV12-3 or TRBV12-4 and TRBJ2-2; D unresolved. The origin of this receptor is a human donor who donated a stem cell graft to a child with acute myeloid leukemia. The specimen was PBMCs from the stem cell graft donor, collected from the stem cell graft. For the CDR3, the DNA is TGTGCCAGCAGTTTTTGGTCAAACACCGGGGAGCTGTTTTTT. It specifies CASSFWSNTGELFF.